Detailed here is one TCR beta chain. Its antigen remains unidentified. Only in-frame clones appear in the TCRdb table, and some are missing; sequencing was by immunoSEQ multiplex PCR. The sample shows about 990,000 clones, more than 75% of them seen only once. The data belong to a study of shared clonotypes between healthy human individuals. Study-wide findings and caveats: A generally larger estimated richness was seen in naive subsets than in memory subsets.

Trimming removed 2 bases from V and 4 bases from J, with 12 bases in between. The CDR3 loop spans 13 amino acids. CDR1 and CDR2 from the germline V gene are GTSNPN and SVGIG (reference sequence). This TCR derives from a man aged 18 to 29 in good health. Some clones in this sample may be carry-over from other donors' samples. The rearrangement joins TRBV30 to TRBJ2-7; tentatively, D is TRBD1 (5 bases). The specimen sequenced was memory CD4+ T cells from PBMCs. Subset given: CD45RA-negative fraction. This CDR3 reads CAWSPGNGYEQYF. The CDR3 bases are TGTGCCTGGAGTCCAGGGAACGGGTACGAGCAGTACTTC.